This T cell receptor (beta chain) was found in a study of early T cells in non-severe SARS-CoV-2 infection. Germline V gives CDR1 SGHRS, CDR2 YFSETQ. This CDR3 has 14 amino acids. J gave up 8 bases and V 4 bases, and 5 bases lay outside the gene matches. TCRdb reprocessed the 5' RACE reads with MiXCR, giving one entry per CDR3 protein. Of 85,000 to 100,000 distinct CDR3 sequences in the sample, approximately 10% were seen once. This sequence originates from an adult who was a healthcare worker with PCR-confirmed SARS-CoV-2 infection or an uninfected control (not recorded which). The chain couples TRBV5-1 to TRBJ2-1; 11 bases line up with TRBD1. This specimen consisted of whole blood, obtained at baseline. The CDR3: CASSEGQGAYEQFF. As DNA, the CDR3 is TGCGCCAGCAGCGAAGGACAGGGGGCCTATGAGCAGTTCTTC.